The 20 T cell receptor beta chains listed next were all sequenced from one sample in a study of T cells in Graves' hyperthyroidism and ophthalmopathy. What was amplified from RNA transcripts were TCR beta CDR3 regions. The HTBI primer set drove a first-round RT-PCR of the TCR CDR3. TCRdb redid the calling of the multiplex PCR reads with MiXCR, one entry per CDR3 protein. The sample includes some 510,000 distinct CDR3 sequences, more than 45% of them seen just once. The sequencing input was peripheral blood or thyroid tissue (not recorded which). Every receptor here comes from a woman aged 18-35 years with Graves' hyperthyroidism.

This clonotype came up many times. The V call is TRBV25-1, the J call TRBJ1-1; the D gene is possibly TRBD1 (5 bases). The V and J ends lost 2 bases and 4 bases respectively, with 8 bases between them. Germline values: CDR1 MGHDK, CDR2 SYGVNS. This CDR3 is 13 amino acids long. The CDR3 DNA reads as TGTGCCAGCAGTGAAAGGAGGGGCACTGAAGCTTTCTTT. As protein: CASSERRGTEAFF.

The chain is built from TRBV6-1 and TRBJ2-7; 9 nucleotides agree with TRBD2. Germline loops: CDR1 MNHNS, CDR2 SASEGT. V trimming: 6 bases; J trimming: 6 bases; junction bases outside the gene matches: 18. The CDR3 sequence is 17 residues long. The CDR3 spells CASSARAGGPSSFEQYF. In DNA, the CDR3 is TGTGCCAGCAGCGCCCGCGCGGGAGGGCCGTCGTCTTTCGAGCAGTACTTC.

The chain is built from TRBV5-1 and TRBJ1-4, with no clear D. Germline CDR1 and CDR2: SGHRS and YFSETQ. CDR3 size: 14 residues. V dropped 0 bases and J dropped 7 bases, with 10 bases sitting between them. CDR3 DNA: TGCGCCAGCAGCTTGGGGGTTTCTCGTGAAAAACTGTTTTTT. Encoded protein: CASSLGVSREKLFF.

This chain links TRBV29-1 with TRBJ1-4, with TRBD1 as a possible D gene (5 bases). The CDR3 is made up of 14 amino acids. Germline-derived CDR1 and CDR2 are SQVTM and ANQGSEA. The germline V and J ends were trimmed by 7 bases and 5 bases, with 17 bases remaining between them. This chain's CDR3 is CSGGREGRNEKLFF. In DNA form, the CDR3 reads TGCAGCGGTGGGCGCGAGGGACGGAATGAAAAACTGTTTTTT.

This clonotype has ten or more counts. The V and J genes are TRBV2 and TRBJ2-5; D is unresolved. The CDR3 totals 12 residues. The V and J ends lost 8 bases and 0 bases respectively, with 7 bases between them. Germline V gene data show CDR1 as SNHLY and CDR2 as FYNNEI. The CDR3 reads CASGQYQETQYF. CDR3 bases: TGTGCCAGCGGGCAGTACCAAGAGACCCAGTACTTC.

This chain uses TRBV11-2 with TRBJ2-7, with TRBD2 matching 7 bases. V dropped 5 bases and J dropped 2; count of bases not matched to a gene: 9. Germline CDR1 reads SGHAT; CDR2 reads FQNNGV. This CDR3 is 15 amino acids long. This CDR3 is CASSRLTGGTYEQYF. The DNA of the CDR3 is TGTGCCAGCAGCCGACTAACGGGAGGTACCTACGAGCAGTACTTC.

The chain employs TRBV20-1 and TRBJ2-2, with D possibly called TRBD1 or TRBD2 (5 bases each). The CDR3 is 16 residues long. CDR1 is DFQATT and CDR2 is SNEGSKA in the germline V gene (reference sequence). V gave up 2 bases and J gave up 3 bases, with 16 bases separating them. CDR3: CSARKGREGYTGELFF. The DNA for the CDR3 is TGCAGTGCTAGAAAGGGACGCGAGGGCTACACCGGGGAGCTGTTTTTT.

This chain connects TRBV7-6 to TRBJ2-5, with D perhaps matching TRBD1 or TRBD2 (6 bases each). Per the germline V gene, CDR1 is SGHVS and CDR2 is FNYEAQ. Trimming took off 5 bases at V and 2 bases at J, with 12 bases between the two ends. This CDR3 is 14 amino acids long. The CDR3 region is CASSRGDEQETQYF. The CDR3, as DNA: TGTGCCAGCAGCAGGGGGGACGAGCAAGAGACCCAGTACTTC.

The V gene is TRBV7-3, the J gene TRBJ1-4; a possible D gene is TRBD1 (6 bases). Trimming removed 5 bases at V and 11 bases at J, with 21 bases between. The CDR3 loop spans 15 amino acids. Germline-derived CDR1 and CDR2 are SGHTA and FQGTGA. The chain's CDR3 is CASSPKGVSNRKLFF. CDR3 in DNA: TGTGCCAGCAGCCCGAAGGGGGTTTCCAATAGGAAACTGTTTTTT. The full variable domain, rest sourced from reference TRBV7-3 and TRBJ1-4, is GAGVSQTPSNKVTEKGKYVELRCDPISGHTALYWYRQSLGQGPEFLIYFQGTGAADDSGLPNDRFFAVRPEGSVSTLKIQRTERGDSAVYLCASSPKGVSNRKLFFGSGTQLSVL.

This rearrangement joins TRBV7-9 to TRBJ1-2; the D gene is possibly TRBD1 (6 bases). Germline lookup yields CDR1 SEHNR and CDR2 FQNEAQ (reference sequence). The CDR3 is made up of 13 amino acids. V lost 2 bases and J 5 bases, leaving 9 bases between the germline ends. The CDR3 coding sequence is TGTGCCAGCAGCTTAAAGGGGACATATGGCTACACCTTC. Its translation is CASSLKGTYGYTF.

This clonotype showed up just a few times. The rearrangement joins TRBV11-2 to TRBJ1-2, with 8 bases matching TRBD1. This CDR3 has 14 residues. In germline, CDR1 is SGHAT, CDR2 FQNNGV. The V and J ends lost 7 bases and 4 bases, in that order; junction bases with no gene match: 8. The CDR3 reads CASTNPGTGYGYTF. The CDR3 nucleotides read TGTGCCAGCACCAACCCCGGGACAGGCTATGGCTACACCTTC. Full variable domain (missing parts from reference TRBV11-2 and TRBJ1-2): EAGVAQSPRYKIIEKRQSVAFWCNPISGHATLYWYQQILGQGPKLLIQFQNNGVVDDSQLPKDRFSAERLKGVDSTLKIQPAKLEDSAVYLCASTNPGTGYGYTFGSGTRLTVV.

The chain recombines TRBV6-6 with TRBJ1-4; D not certain. V lost 1 base, J lost 6 bases, and 12 bases lay in between. Germline CDR1 and CDR2: MNHNY and SVGAGI (reference sequence). CDR3 length: 15 residues. DNA for the CDR3: TGTGCCAGCAGTTACTTGTTAGAACCGGATGAAAAACTGTTTTTT. Its protein is CASSYLLEPDEKLFF.

This clonotype occurred once. The chain is built from TRBV20-1 and TRBJ2-7; 7 positions agree with TRBD1. The CDR3 covers 15 residues. J gave up 3 bases and V 1 base, and 9 bases lay outside the gene matches. Germline-derived CDR1 and CDR2 are DFQATT and SNEGSKA (reference sequence). The CDR3 here is CSARARQGAYYEQYF. Here the CDR3 DNA reads TGCAGTGCTAGAGCCCGACAGGGAGCATACTACGAGCAGTACTTC.

In its sample, this clonotype was seen a few times. This sequence may be a read error, since a much larger clone differs from it by one base. The V gene is TRBV2, the J gene TRBJ2-7; D call uncertain. V lost 9 bases and J 5 bases, leaving 8 bases between the germline ends. The CDR3 is made up of 10 amino acids. From germline, CDR1 is SNHLY and CDR2 FYNNEI. CDR3 sequence reads: CASSIDEQYF. CDR3 nucleotides: TGTGCCAGTTCGATCGACGAGCAGTACTTC. Combining the CDR3 with reference TRBV2 and TRBJ2-7 gives the whole variable domain EPEVTQTPSHQVTQMGQEVILRCVPISNHLYFYWYRQILGQKVEFLVSFYNNEISEKSEIFDDQFSVERPDGSNFTLKIRSTKLEDSAMYFCASSIDEQYFGPGTRLTVT.

This clonotype appeared many times. The chain is built from TRBV12-3 or TRBV12-4 and TRBJ2-7, with a possible D match to TRBD2 (6 bases). V lost 5 bases, J lost 8 bases, and 13 bases lay in between. This CDR3 comprises 12 residues. The CDR3 region has the DNA TGTGCCAGCAGTCTCGGGACTGCTCAGCAGTACTTC. Its protein product is CASSLGTAQQYF.

In its sample, this clonotype was seen many times. Germline and junction disagree at one end, which may indicate a read error. The CDR3 here is CASSLGGSDEQYF. CDR3 nucleotides: TGTGCCAGCAGCTTAGGCGGCTCCGACGAGCAGTACTTC. This chain joins TRBV7-6 and TRBJ2-7; no firm D call. This CDR3 has 13 residues. The germline V gene has CDR1 SGHVS and CDR2 FNYEAQ.

The chain recombines TRBV10-3 with TRBJ1-2; TRBD1 is a possible D gene (6 bases). With 10 bases removed from V and 7 bases from J, the gap between germline ends came to 13 bases. The CDR3 loop spans 11 amino acids. CDR1 is ENHRY, CDR2 SYGVKD, per germline. The chain's CDR3 is CASREGGGYTF. In nucleotides, the CDR3 is TGTGCCAGCAGAGAGGGGGGTGGCTACACCTTC.

This clonotype occurred a few times. At one boundary the junction diverges from the germline segment, which might be a read error. The chain recombines TRBV19 with TRBJ1-5, with D tentatively TRBD1 (5 bases). The CDR3 consists of 17 residues. The germline V gene has CDR1 LNHDA and CDR2 SQIVND (reference sequence). In DNA, the CDR3 is TGTGCCAGGAGTATCCCCTCTGCAGTAGGGGTTCGTCAGCCCCAGCATTTT. Translated, it gives CARSIPSAVGVRQPQHF.

The V gene is TRBV3-1, the J gene TRBJ1-6; D gene unclear. The germline V gene has CDR1 LGHDT and CDR2 YNNKEL (reference sequence). The CDR3 is 17 amino acids. V was pared by 4 bases and J by 7 bases, with 20 bases between. The CDR3 coding sequence is TGTGCCAGCAGCCTCATAGGCGTCGGGTCCTCAAATTCACCCCTCCACTTT. It is translated as CASSLIGVGSSNSPLHF.

This chain joins TRBV24-1 and TRBJ2-3; 9 nucleotides line up with TRBD2. Germline V gene lookup returns CDR1 KGHDR and CDR2 SFDVKD. The CDR3 is made up of 15 amino acids. V was clipped by 4 bases and J by 1 base; unmatched bases: 2. This CDR3 is CATSERTSGTDTQYF. CDR3 in DNA: TGTGCCACCAGTGAGCGGACTAGCGGCACAGATACGCAGTATTTT.